What follows are 17 T cell receptor beta chains derived from one specimen sequenced in a study of neoadjuvant anti-PD-1 for oral cavity cancer. Time point: after neoadjuvant nivolumab, at surgical resection. Here immunoSEQ multiplex PCR was the method, and the copy in TCRdb shows in-frame clones only, minus some. The sample carries tens of thousands of clones, 77% recorded once. This material consisted of PBMCs, taken after nivolumab (anti-PD-1) treatment. The receptors shown here come from a person aged 35-79 years with oral cavity squamous cell carcinoma.

This chain connects TRBV27 to TRBJ1-6; maybe TRBD1 (5 bases). The CDR3 is 13 amino acids. V gave up 5 bases and J gave up 15 bases, with 17 bases separating them. The germline gives CDR1 MNHEY, CDR2 SMNVEV (reference sequence). Here the CDR3 reads CASSPGHILLLHF. The CDR3 DNA reads as TGTGCCAGCAGTCCCGGACACATCTTGCTCCTCCACTTT.

The rearrangement joins TRBV28 to TRBJ2-3; D uncertain. V was clipped by 5 bases and J by 2 bases, with 11 bases between them. Germline-derived CDR1 and CDR2 are MDHEN and SYDVKM. The CDR3 has 14 residues. In DNA form, the CDR3 reads TGTGCCAGCAGTCAAACAACCTTCACAGATACGCAGTATTTT. Translation: CASSQTTFTDTQYF.

The chain has TRBV11-2 and TRBJ2-7; 10 bases align to TRBD1. CDR1 and CDR2 from the germline V gene are SGHAT and FQNNGV. CDR3 size: 15 residues. V shed 3 bases, J shed 2 bases, and the junction held 4 bases outside the gene matches. The DNA of the CDR3 is TGTGCCAGCAGCTTGACAGGGGGCCTCACCTACGAGCAGTACTTC. Translation: CASSLTGGLTYEQYF. The full variable domain, with the rest looked up from reference TRBV11-2 and TRBJ2-7, is EAGVAQSPRYKIIEKRQSVAFWCNPISGHATLYWYQQILGQGPKLLIQFQNNGVVDDSQLPKDRFSAERLKGVDSTLKIQPAKLEDSAVYLCASSLTGGLTYEQYFGPGTRLTVT.

This chain uses TRBV6-5 with TRBJ1-1; unclear D gene. The length of the CDR3 is 14 residues. The V end was cut by 0 bases, the J end by 0 bases, with 5 bases between. Germline CDR1 and CDR2: MNHEY and SVGAGI. As DNA, the CDR3 is TGTGCCAGCAGTTACTCGCGTCTGAACACTGAAGCTTTCTTT. Translated, it gives CASSYSRLNTEAFF.

The chain recombines TRBV6-5 with TRBJ2-7, with 9 bases aligning to TRBD2. The length of the CDR3 is 15 residues. With 4 bases clipped from V and 0 bases from J, the junction kept 4 bases outside the gene matches. The germline gives CDR1 MNHEY, CDR2 SVGAGI. The DNA of the CDR3 is TGTGCCAGCAGTTTGGGGCGGGGGGGCTCCTACGAGCAGTACTTC. This codes for CASSLGRGGSYEQYF.

The genes are TRBV2 and TRBJ1-1, with TRBD1 matching 7 bases. V gave up 3 bases and J gave up 1 base; unmatched junction bases: 8. The CDR3 consists of 16 residues. Germline CDR1 reads SNHLY; CDR2 reads FYNNEI. The CDR3 protein is CASSDRMTGRNTEAFF. DNA for the CDR3: TGTGCCAGCAGTGACAGGATGACAGGGAGGAACACTGAAGCTTTCTTT.

There are a few counts of this clone. The rearrangement joins TRBV29-1 to TRBJ2-1, with a weak D call TRBD2 (6 bases). Germline values: CDR1 SQVTM, CDR2 ANQGSEA. V dropped 1 base and J dropped 8 bases, with 12 bases sitting between them. The CDR3 has 13 amino acids. This CDR3 is CSVEGQTRYEQFF. The CDR3 DNA is TGCAGCGTTGAAGGCCAGACTAGGTATGAGCAGTTCTTC.

This chain connects TRBV15 to TRBJ1-2; D may be TRBD1 (6 bases). Trimming pared 5 bases from V and 0 bases from J, leaving 10 bases between. CDR3 length equals 14 residues. Germline V CDR1 and CDR2: LNHNV, YYDKDF (reference sequence). The CDR3 DNA reads TGTGCCACCAGCCCCAGGGGTTCTAACTATGGCTACACCTTC. This gives the protein CATSPRGSNYGYTF.

This clone has just a few counts. DNA for the CDR3: TGTGCCAGCAGCTTGTTTCCCTCCGGACTAGCGGGGCAGCAGTACTTC. It translates to CASSLFPSGLAGQQYF. The rearrangement joins TRBV5-8 to TRBJ2-7; the match to TRBD2 covers 12 bases. J lost 8 bases, V lost 1 base, and 10 bases had no gene match. The CDR3 is 16 amino acids. CDR1 is SGHTS and CDR2 is YDEGEE in the germline V gene.

This chain links TRBV6-1 with TRBJ2-3; a possible D gene is TRBD1 (5 bases). V lost 2 bases and J 3 bases, leaving 15 bases between the germline ends. This CDR3 has 16 residues. Germline CDR1 is MNHNS and CDR2 is SASEGT. CDR3 sequence (DNA): TGTGCCAGCAGTGAAAACAGGAAGATTAGGACAGATACGCAGTATTTT. Translated: CASSENRKIRTDTQYF.

CDR3 sequence: CASSPLGNTIYF. The CDR3 coding sequence is TGTGCCAGCAGTCCCCTTGGAAACACCATATATTTT. V usage is TRBV28 and J usage is TRBJ1-3, with D unclear. The CDR3 loop spans 12 amino acids. V lost 5 bases, J lost 3 bases, and 5 bases lay in between. Germline CDR1 is MDHEN and CDR2 is SYDVKM.

The sample holds a few counts of this clone. The sample has other DNA sequences that encode this CDR3 too. V gene TRBV18 combines with J gene TRBJ2-5; D remains ambiguous. Germline-derived CDR1 and CDR2 are KGHSH and LQKENI. This CDR3 contains 11 residues. The ends were cut back, 6 bases at V and 1 base at J, with 3 bases in the middle. CDR3 residues: CASSLQETQYF. DNA for the CDR3: TGTGCCAGCTCGCTCCAAGAGACCCAGTACTTC.

The V gene is TRBV5-1, the J gene TRBJ2-2; tentatively, D is TRBD1 (6 bases). V gave up 0 bases and J gave up 0 bases, with 9 bases separating them. Germline assignment: CDR1 SGHRS and CDR2 YFSETQ. The CDR3 extends over 16 amino acids. For the CDR3, the DNA is TGCGCCAGCAGCTTGGCCACAGGGCCGAACACCGGGGAGCTGTTTTTT. This encodes CASSLATGPNTGELFF.

Only one count was recorded for this clone. In nucleotides, the CDR3 is TGTGCCAGCAGGGAACTGGGGCTCACAGATACGCAGTATTTT. Protein product: CASRELGLTDTQYF. This rearrangement joins TRBV6-1 to TRBJ2-3; D is possibly TRBD1 (5 bases). The ends were cut back, 6 bases at V and 2 bases at J, with 12 bases in the middle. CDR3 length: 14 residues. Germline assignment: CDR1 MNHNS and CDR2 SASEGT.

The chain is built from TRBV9 and TRBJ2-1, with 10 bases fitting TRBD2. V shed 0 bases and J 8 bases; nucleotides not matched to a gene: 11. This CDR3 is built from 17 residues. Germline V gene lookup returns CDR1 SGDLS and CDR2 YYNGEE. The CDR3 spells CASSVGLAGDPIDEQFF. CDR3 DNA: TGTGCCAGCAGCGTAGGGCTAGCGGGAGATCCTATAGATGAGCAGTTCTTC.

V gene TRBV11-1 combines with J gene TRBJ2-1, with TRBD2 matching 14 bases. Per germline, CDR1 SGHAT and CDR2 FQDESV (reference sequence). CDR3 length: 15 residues. Unmatched junction bases numbered 3, after V lost 4 bases and J lost 7 bases. In DNA form, the CDR3 reads TGTGCCAGCAGCTCAGGACTAGCGGGGGGAAATGAGCAGTTCTTC. Its protein is CASSSGLAGGNEQFF.

The chain employs TRBV2 and TRBJ1-1; TRBD1 matches 7 bases. Germline CDR1 is SNHLY and CDR2 is FYNNEI. The CDR3 sequence is 14 residues long. With V trimmed by 6 bases and J by 5 bases, 9 bases remained unmatched. CDR3 sequence reads: CASRPLQGWTEAFF. Written as DNA, the CDR3 is TGTGCCAGCAGGCCATTACAGGGGTGGACTGAAGCTTTCTTT.